The present TCR beta chain was sequenced within a study of blood T cell repertoires in COVID-19. Sequencing was performed with immunoSEQ multiplex PCR; in TCRdb, only in-frame clones are kept and a portion is missing. The sample comprises hundreds of thousands of clones, approximately 91% of which are singletons, and about 2.1% rests with the top ten. The germline V gene encodes CDR1 SGHTA and CDR2 FQGNSA. J lost 0 bases, V lost 1 base, and 5 bases had no gene match. The CDR3 totals 17 residues. The clonotype comes from a woman in her thirties or forties who had recovered from COVID-19. The sequencing sample was made of peripheral blood. This chain joins TRBV7-2 and TRBJ2-7; 11 nucleotides line up with TRBD2. CDR3 in amino acids: CASSLGSSGRRSYEQYF. The CDR3 region has the DNA TGTGCCAGCAGCTTAGGTTCTAGCGGGAGGCGCTCCTACGAGCAGTACTTC.